What follows are 19 T cell receptor beta chains derived from one specimen sequenced in a study of cytomegalovirus exposure and HLA in healthy donors. Assay: immunoSEQ multiplex PCR; the TCRdb copy retains only in-frame clones and omits some. The sample includes about 240,000 clones, about 90% of them seen just once. Source material: PBMCs. The receptors shown here come from a woman between 25 and 40 years old in good health and CMV-seropositive.

J is TRBJ2-7 and V is TRBV29-1, with 10 bases that match TRBD1. V trimming: 8 bases; J trimming: 3 bases; junction bases outside the gene matches: 19. Germline loops: CDR1 SQVTM, CDR2 ANQGSEA. This CDR3 region has 17 residues. The CDR3 protein is CSPDWDRGPPHFYEQYF. CDR3 sequence (DNA): TGCAGCCCAGATTGGGACAGGGGTCCCCCCCATTTCTACGAGCAGTACTTC.

The V and J genes are TRBV7-9 and TRBJ1-3; D possibly corresponds to TRBD1 (6 bases). Per germline, CDR1 SEHNR and CDR2 FQNEAQ (reference sequence). The CDR3 contains 19 residues. V gave up 0 bases and J gave up 2 bases, with 20 bases separating them. The CDR3 sequence is CASSLATITGISAGNTIYF. CDR3 nucleotide sequence: TGTGCCAGCAGCTTAGCGACTATAACAGGGATATCAGCTGGAAACACCATATATTTT.

The rearrangement joins TRBV10-1 to TRBJ2-1; D is perhaps TRBD2 (6 bases). Between the trimmed V and J ends, which lost 5 bases and 3 bases, there was a span of 14 bases. The CDR3 has 15 amino acids. Germline assignment: CDR1 WNHNN and CDR2 SYGVQD (reference sequence). The CDR3 region is CASSPLADFYNEQFF. The CDR3 DNA reads TGCGCCAGCAGTCCACTAGCAGACTTCTACAATGAGCAGTTCTTC.

The chain combines TRBV6-1 with TRBJ2-7; 9 bases are a match to TRBD2. Losses at the gene ends were 0 bases for V and 2 bases for J; bases not matched to a gene: 8. This CDR3 has 17 residues. Germline-derived CDR1 and CDR2 are MNHNS and SASEGT. The CDR3 coding sequence is TGTGCCAGCAGTGAAGCGTGGGCTAGCGGGGTACCCTACGAGCAGTACTTC. This encodes CASSEAWASGVPYEQYF.

V and J are TRBV19 and TRBJ2-3; 7 nucleotides line up with TRBD2. The CDR3 extends over 13 amino acids. The V gene's germline CDR1 is LNHDA and CDR2 SQIVND (reference sequence). The V segment lost 3 bases and the J segment 4 bases; nucleotides outside the gene matches: 1. CDR3 sequence (DNA): TGTGCCAGTAGTATTGCGGGGGCAGATACGCAGTATTTT. It translates to CASSIAGADTQYF.

This clone has just one count. The CDR3 coding sequence is TGTGCCAGCAGCCCAGGACTAGCGGGCACAGATACGCAGTATTTT. It encodes CASSPGLAGTDTQYF. The chain recombines TRBV11-2 with TRBJ2-3; 10 nucleotides agree with TRBD2. Looked up from germline, CDR1 is SGHAT and CDR2 is FQNNGV. After removal of 5 bases from V and 1 base from J, the junction contained 3 bases not matched to a gene. The CDR3 has 15 residues.

J is TRBJ1-4 and V is TRBV19, with D unclear. The CDR3 sequence is 11 residues long. Germline V gene data show CDR1 as LNHDA and CDR2 as SQIVND (reference sequence). V lost 3 bases to trimming and J lost 10 bases, with 6 bases between them. CDR3 DNA sequence: TGTGCCAGTAGTATTGGTAGAAAACTGTTTTTT. Its translation: CASSIGRKLFF.

This clone was observed a single time. This rearrangement joins TRBV11-3 to TRBJ2-2; 8 bases map to TRBD2. The CDR3 spans 15 residues. CDR1 and CDR2 (germline): SGHNT, YENEEA. Losses at the gene ends were 5 bases for V and 4 bases for J; bases not matched to a gene: 6. The CDR3 DNA follows: TGTGCCAGCAGCGGAGGACTAGCAGGCACCGGGGAGCTGTTTTTT. The encoded protein is CASSGGLAGTGELFF.

This sequence joins TRBV27 and TRBJ2-4; D remains unclear. Germline assignment: CDR1 MNHEY and CDR2 SMNVEV (reference sequence). V lost 8 bases and J 5 bases, leaving 4 bases between the germline ends. The CDR3 totals 10 residues. The CDR3, as DNA: TGTGCCAGCGGAGAAAACATTCAGTACTTC. This codes for CASGENIQYF.

This clone was detected once. Other DNA sequences in this sample translate to the same CDR3. The V gene is TRBV5-1, the J gene TRBJ2-3, with TRBD1 matching 8 bases. Germline CDR1 and CDR2: SGHRS and YFSETQ. The trim removed 0 bases at V and 5 bases at J, leaving 2 bases unmatched. This CDR3 region has 14 residues. CDR3 protein: CASSLGRGRDTQYF. As DNA, the CDR3 is TGCGCCAGCAGCTTGGGCAGGGGGCGAGATACGCAGTATTTT. The complete variable domain, with remaining parts taken from reference TRBV5-1 and TRBJ2-3, reads KAGVTQTPRYLIKTRGQQVTLSCSPISGHRSVSWYQQTPGQGLQFLFEYFSETQRNKGNFPGRFSGRQFSNSRSEMNVSTLELGDSALYLCASSLGRGRDTQYFGPGTRLTVL.

The chain employs TRBV27 and TRBJ2-1, with D maybe TRBD2 (5 bases). This CDR3 is built from 13 residues. Germline V gives CDR1 MNHEY, CDR2 SMNVEV (reference sequence). V was cut by 4 bases and J by 6 bases, with 10 bases left in between. DNA of the CDR3: TGTGCCAGCAGTTATACTAGTCCCAATGAGCAGTTCTTC. It is translated as CASSYTSPNEQFF.

The rearrangement uses TRBV6-4 and TRBJ2-1; D is perhaps TRBD1 (6 bases). CDR3 length equals 14 residues. V gave up 8 bases and J gave up 3 bases, with 14 bases separating them. Germline V gene lookup returns CDR1 MRHNA and CDR2 SNTAGT. CDR3: CASSDRNNYNEQFF. CDR3 in DNA: TGTGCCAGCTCAGACAGGAATAACTACAATGAGCAGTTCTTC.

The chain combines TRBV5-1 with TRBJ2-7; D is unresolved. Looked up from germline, CDR1 is SGHRS and CDR2 is YFSETQ. The V end lost 0 bases, the J end lost 0 bases, and 28 bases lay between the germline ends. This CDR3 region has 21 residues. CDR3 sequence reads: CASSLAPMNNRPLPNSYEQYF. DNA for the CDR3: TGCGCCAGCAGCTTGGCCCCGATGAACAACAGACCCTTACCAAACTCCTACGAGCAGTACTTC.

This clone showed up many times. The CDR3 loop is CASSGIDAGREAFF. The CDR3 bases are TGTGCCAGCAGCGGTATCGATGCAGGGCGTGAAGCTTTCTTT. The chain couples TRBV5-4 to TRBJ1-1, with D possibly being TRBD1 (5 bases). V was shortened by 4 bases and J by 7 bases, with 17 bases between the two germline ends. Germline V gene data show CDR1 as SGHNT and CDR2 as YYREEE (reference sequence). CDR3 length equals 14 residues.

This chain connects TRBV2 to TRBJ2-7; 13 nucleotides agree with TRBD2. Germline lookup yields CDR1 SNHLY and CDR2 FYNNEI. The CDR3 has 13 residues. V lost 6 bases and J lost 4; bases outside the gene matches: 0. The CDR3 is CASRGLAGYEQYF. As DNA, the CDR3 is TGTGCCAGCAGGGGACTAGCGGGATACGAGCAGTACTTC.

This clone appeared a few times. The chain links TRBV5-1 to TRBJ2-7, with TRBD2 identical over 8 bases. The CDR3 extends over 17 amino acids. The germline gives CDR1 SGHRS, CDR2 YFSETQ. Trimming removed 5 bases from V and 1 base from J; junction bases left unmatched: 14. This chain's CDR3 is CASSLRLAGSASYEQYF. In nucleotides, the CDR3 is TGCGCCAGCAGTCTGAGGCTAGCGGGCTCGGCGTCCTACGAGCAGTACTTC.

A single count supports this clone. This specimen includes other DNA sequences encoding the same CDR3. The genes are TRBV20-1 and TRBJ2-7, with a tentative D call TRBD2 (5 bases). Germline loops: CDR1 DFQATT, CDR2 SNEGSKA (reference sequence). The CDR3 extends over 11 amino acids. The V and J ends lost 7 bases and 4 bases respectively, with 11 bases between them. CDR3 sequence: CSVITSYEQYF. DNA for the CDR3: TGCAGTGTCATAACTAGTTACGAGCAGTACTTC.

The J gene is TRBJ2-3, the V gene TRBV5-1, with 9 positions matching TRBD2. Trimming removed 3 bases from V and 0 bases from J; junction bases left unmatched: 8. CDR3 length equals 17 residues. CDR1 and CDR2 from the germline V gene are SGHRS and YFSETQ. The chain's CDR3 is CASSYGGGRGSTDTQYF. Written as DNA, the CDR3 is TGCGCCAGCAGCTACGGCGGCGGGAGGGGAAGCACAGATACGCAGTATTTT.

J is TRBJ2-6 and V is TRBV5-1; no clear D. Per germline, CDR1 SGHRS and CDR2 YFSETQ. V lost 3 bases to trimming and J lost 2 bases, with 6 bases between them. CDR3 length: 14 amino acids. The CDR3 spells CASSSNPGANVLTF. Here the CDR3 DNA reads TGCGCCAGCAGCTCTAACCCTGGGGCCAACGTCCTGACTTTC.